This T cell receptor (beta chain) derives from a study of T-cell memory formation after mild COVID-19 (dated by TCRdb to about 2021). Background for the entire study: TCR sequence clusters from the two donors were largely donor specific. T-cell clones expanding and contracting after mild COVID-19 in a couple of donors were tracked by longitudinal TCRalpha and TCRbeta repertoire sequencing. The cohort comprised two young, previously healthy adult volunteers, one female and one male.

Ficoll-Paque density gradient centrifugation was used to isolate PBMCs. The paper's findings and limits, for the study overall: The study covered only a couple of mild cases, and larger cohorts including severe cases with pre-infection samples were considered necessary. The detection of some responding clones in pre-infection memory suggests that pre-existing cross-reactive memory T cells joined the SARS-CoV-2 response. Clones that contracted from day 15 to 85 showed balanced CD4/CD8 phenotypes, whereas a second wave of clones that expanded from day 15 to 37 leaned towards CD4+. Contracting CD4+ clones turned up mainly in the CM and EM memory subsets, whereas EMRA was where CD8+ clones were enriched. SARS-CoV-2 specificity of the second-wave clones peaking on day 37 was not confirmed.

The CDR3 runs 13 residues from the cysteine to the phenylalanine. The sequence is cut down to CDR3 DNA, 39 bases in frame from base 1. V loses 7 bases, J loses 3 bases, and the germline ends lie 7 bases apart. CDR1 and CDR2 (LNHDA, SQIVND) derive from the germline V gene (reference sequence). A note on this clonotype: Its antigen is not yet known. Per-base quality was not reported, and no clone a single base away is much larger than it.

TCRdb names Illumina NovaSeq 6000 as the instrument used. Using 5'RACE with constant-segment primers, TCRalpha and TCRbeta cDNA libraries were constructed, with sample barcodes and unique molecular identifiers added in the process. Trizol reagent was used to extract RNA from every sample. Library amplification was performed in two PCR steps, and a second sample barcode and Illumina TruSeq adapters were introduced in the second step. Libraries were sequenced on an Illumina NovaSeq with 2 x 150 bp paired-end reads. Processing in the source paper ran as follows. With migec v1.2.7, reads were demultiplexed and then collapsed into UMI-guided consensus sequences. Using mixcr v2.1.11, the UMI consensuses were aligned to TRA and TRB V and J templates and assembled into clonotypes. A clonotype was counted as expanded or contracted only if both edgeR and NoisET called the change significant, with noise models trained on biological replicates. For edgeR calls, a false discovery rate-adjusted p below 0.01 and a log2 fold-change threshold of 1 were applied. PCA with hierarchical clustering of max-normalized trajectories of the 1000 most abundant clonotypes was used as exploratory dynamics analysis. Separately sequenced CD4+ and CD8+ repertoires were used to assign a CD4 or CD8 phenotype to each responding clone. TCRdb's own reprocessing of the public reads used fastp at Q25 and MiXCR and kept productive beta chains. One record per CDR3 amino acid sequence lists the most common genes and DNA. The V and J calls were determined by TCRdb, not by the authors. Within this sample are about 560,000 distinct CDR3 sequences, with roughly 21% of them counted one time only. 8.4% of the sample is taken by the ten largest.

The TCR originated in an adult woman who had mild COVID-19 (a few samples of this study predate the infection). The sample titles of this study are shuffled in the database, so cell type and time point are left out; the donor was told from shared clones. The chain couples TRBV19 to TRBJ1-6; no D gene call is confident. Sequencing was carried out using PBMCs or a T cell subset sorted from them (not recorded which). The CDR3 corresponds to CASTQNYNSPLHF. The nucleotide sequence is TGTGCCAGTACGCAGAACTATAATTCACCCCTCCACTTT.